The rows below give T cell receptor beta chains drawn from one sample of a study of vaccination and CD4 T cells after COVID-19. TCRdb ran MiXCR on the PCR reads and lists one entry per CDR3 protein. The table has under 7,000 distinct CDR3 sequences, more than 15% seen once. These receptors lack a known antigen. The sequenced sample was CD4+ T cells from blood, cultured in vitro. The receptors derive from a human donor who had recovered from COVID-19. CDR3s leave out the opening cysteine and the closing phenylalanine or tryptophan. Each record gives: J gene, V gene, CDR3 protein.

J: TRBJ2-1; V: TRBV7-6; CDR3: ASSSPLRGSGNEQF
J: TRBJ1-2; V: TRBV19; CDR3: ASSQWGLTNYGYT
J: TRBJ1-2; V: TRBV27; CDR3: ASSLAGSGYT
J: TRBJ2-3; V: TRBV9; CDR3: ASSVGSGTDTQY
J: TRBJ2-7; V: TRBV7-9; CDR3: ASSRGSYEQY
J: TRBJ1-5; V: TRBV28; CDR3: ASSYPPRGVQPQH
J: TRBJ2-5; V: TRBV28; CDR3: ASSWTSGRYQETQY
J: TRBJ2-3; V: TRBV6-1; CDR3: AILWGGSGGTDTQY
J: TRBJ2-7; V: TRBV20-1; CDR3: SARIRSYSYEQY
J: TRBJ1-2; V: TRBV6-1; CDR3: ASSEALPGQPPSKFYGYT
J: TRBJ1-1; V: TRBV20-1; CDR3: SARTGANTEAF
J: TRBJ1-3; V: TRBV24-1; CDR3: ATQKQTGDFSGNTIY
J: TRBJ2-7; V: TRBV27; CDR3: ASSPRDTYSYEQY
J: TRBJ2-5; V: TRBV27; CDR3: ASSSLLQETQY
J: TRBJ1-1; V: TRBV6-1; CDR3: ASREHNRNTEAF
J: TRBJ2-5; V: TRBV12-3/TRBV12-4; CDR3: ASSFGPPGEETQY
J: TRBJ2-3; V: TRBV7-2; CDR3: ASSLGAGGPSTDTQY
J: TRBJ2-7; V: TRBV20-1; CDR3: SAMDNSYEQY
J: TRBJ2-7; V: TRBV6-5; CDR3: ASSYRLPGKYEQY
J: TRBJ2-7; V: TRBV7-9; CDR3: ATRGWSEQY
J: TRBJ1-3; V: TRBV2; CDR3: ASRDDRGRENTIY
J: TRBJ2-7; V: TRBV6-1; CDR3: ASRSGNRDEQY
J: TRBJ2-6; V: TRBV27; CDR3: ASSRDSGANVLT
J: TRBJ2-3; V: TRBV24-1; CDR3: ATSGAGGTDTQY
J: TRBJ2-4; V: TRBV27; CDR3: ASSGNRDNIQY
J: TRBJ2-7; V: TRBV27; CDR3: ASRPPSGGPEEQY
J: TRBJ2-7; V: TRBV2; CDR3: ASSGTSGTTEQY